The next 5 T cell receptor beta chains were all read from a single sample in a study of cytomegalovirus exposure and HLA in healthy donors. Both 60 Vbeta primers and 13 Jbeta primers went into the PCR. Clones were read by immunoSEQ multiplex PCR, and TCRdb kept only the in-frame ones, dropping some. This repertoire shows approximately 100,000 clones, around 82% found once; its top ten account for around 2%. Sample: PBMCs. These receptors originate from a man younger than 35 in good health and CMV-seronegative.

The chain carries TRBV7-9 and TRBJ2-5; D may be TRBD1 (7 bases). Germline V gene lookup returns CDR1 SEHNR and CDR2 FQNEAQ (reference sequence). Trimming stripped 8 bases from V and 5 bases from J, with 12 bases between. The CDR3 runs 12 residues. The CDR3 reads CASRQGGETQYF. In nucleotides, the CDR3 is TGTGCCAGCCGACAGGGAGGCGAGACCCAGTACTTC.

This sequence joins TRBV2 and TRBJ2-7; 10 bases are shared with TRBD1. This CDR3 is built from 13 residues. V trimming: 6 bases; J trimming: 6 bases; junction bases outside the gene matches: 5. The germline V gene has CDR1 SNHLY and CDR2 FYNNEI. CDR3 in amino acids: CASRWTGGGEQYF. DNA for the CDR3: TGTGCCAGCAGGTGGACAGGGGGGGGCGAGCAGTACTTC.

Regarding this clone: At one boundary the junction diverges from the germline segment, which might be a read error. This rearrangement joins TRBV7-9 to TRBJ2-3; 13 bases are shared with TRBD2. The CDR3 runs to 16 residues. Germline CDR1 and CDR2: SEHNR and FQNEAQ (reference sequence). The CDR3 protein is CSSSLGTSGISDTQYF. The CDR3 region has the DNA TGTTCCAGCAGCTTAGGGACTAGCGGGATCTCAGATACGCAGTATTTT.

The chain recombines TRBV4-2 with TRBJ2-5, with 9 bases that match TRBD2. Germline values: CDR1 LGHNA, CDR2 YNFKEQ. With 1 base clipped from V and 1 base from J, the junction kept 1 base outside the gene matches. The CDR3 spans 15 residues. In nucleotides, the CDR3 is TGTGCCAGCAGCCAAGGGCGGGGGGGCCAAGAGACCCAGTACTTC. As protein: CASSQGRGGQETQYF.

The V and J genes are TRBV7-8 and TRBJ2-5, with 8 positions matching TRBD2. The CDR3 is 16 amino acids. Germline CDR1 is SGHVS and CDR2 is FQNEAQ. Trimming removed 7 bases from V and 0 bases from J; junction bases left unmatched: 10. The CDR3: CASTYGGVGYQETQYF. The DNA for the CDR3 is TGTGCCAGCACCTACGGGGGGGTGGGGTACCAAGAGACCCAGTACTTC.